These 17 T cell receptor beta chains share one sample of origin, sequenced in a study of shared clonotypes between healthy human individuals. Naive CD8 cells lacked CD45RO and underwent positive selection for CCR7, leaving out terminally differentiated effector memory CD45RA+ cells. Here immunoSEQ multiplex PCR was the method, and the copy in TCRdb shows in-frame clones only, minus some. This sample carries roughly 2,000,000 clones, just over 90% of them seen once, and the ten largest clones take about 1.6%. Sequencing was carried out using naive CD8+ T cells from PBMCs. All receptors come from a man younger than 30 in good health. Some clones in this sample may be carry-over from other donors' samples.

The chain is built from TRBV28 and TRBJ2-5; tentative D call: TRBD1 (8 bases). The CDR3 runs to 15 residues. Trimming shortened V by 6 bases and J by 4 bases, and 18 bases separated the two germline ends. Germline V lookup: CDR1 MDHEN, CDR2 SYDVKM. This CDR3 is CASRTQGGLGETQYF. The CDR3 coding sequence is TGTGCCAGCAGAACACAGGGGGGGCTCGGAGAGACCCAGTACTTC.

The CDR3, as DNA: TGTGCCACTAGCGCAAGCTACGAGCAGTACTTC. This encodes CATSASYEQYF. This rearrangement joins TRBV2 to TRBJ2-7; the D gene is possibly TRBD2 (6 bases). The CDR3 covers 11 residues. Trimming cost V 10 bases and J 3 bases, with 10 bases left between them. Germline V lookup: CDR1 SNHLY, CDR2 FYNNEI.

The chain joins TRBV6-1 to TRBJ2-7; TRBD2 aligns across 7 bases. CDR1 and CDR2 from the germline V gene are MNHNS and SASEGT. This CDR3 is built from 15 residues. Losses at the gene ends were 6 bases for V and 3 bases for J; bases not matched to a gene: 11. This CDR3 reads CASRPTSAWLYEQYF. CDR3 DNA sequence: TGTGCCAGCAGACCCACTAGCGCCTGGCTCTACGAGCAGTACTTC.

The sample holds one count of this clone. V usage is TRBV14 and J usage is TRBJ2-6; the D gene is possibly TRBD1 (6 bases). The germline gives CDR1 SGHDN, CDR2 FVKESK. This CDR3 has 17 residues. Trimming cost V 4 bases and J 0 bases, with 13 bases left between them. CDR3 in amino acids: CASSLTGLSSGANVLTF. The CDR3, as DNA: TGTGCCAGCAGCCTGACAGGTCTCAGCTCTGGGGCCAACGTCCTGACTTTC.

The V gene is TRBV18, the J gene TRBJ2-2, with TRBD1 matching over 7 bases. This CDR3 has 17 amino acids. Germline assignment: CDR1 KGHSH and CDR2 LQKENI. J gave up 0 bases and V 1 base, and 5 bases lay outside the gene matches. The CDR3 is CASSPRRDSTNTGELFF. The CDR3 nucleotides are TGTGCCAGCTCACCACGCAGGGACAGTACGAACACCGGGGAGCTGTTTTTT.

The gene calls are TRBV15 and TRBJ2-4, with D maybe TRBD1 (6 bases). Germline V gene lookup returns CDR1 LNHNV and CDR2 YYDKDF (reference sequence). This CDR3 contains 15 residues. Deletions cut 5 bases from V and 6 bases from J, with 17 bases between. For the CDR3, the DNA is TGTGCCACCAGCCAAGAAGGACAGCTGCTAAACATTCAGTACTTC. This gives the protein CATSQEGQLLNIQYF.

This rearrangement joins TRBV28 to TRBJ2-5; the D gene is possibly TRBD2 (5 bases). Germline CDR1 and CDR2: MDHEN and SYDVKM. The CDR3 covers 13 residues. With 5 bases removed from V and 3 bases from J, the gap between germline ends came to 10 bases. This CDR3 is CASSDRLKETQYF. Written as DNA, the CDR3 is TGTGCCAGCAGTGATCGACTAAAAGAGACCCAGTACTTC.

The rearrangement links TRBV27 to TRBJ2-1, with 13 bases identical to TRBD2. The ends lost 5 bases at V and 10 bases at J; junction bases unmatched: 8. CDR1 and CDR2 from the germline V gene are MNHEY and SMNVEV (reference sequence). The CDR3 runs 15 residues. In DNA, the CDR3 is TGTGCCAGCAGTCCCGGGACTAGCGGGATGGTGGAGCAGTTCTTC. This encodes CASSPGTSGMVEQFF.

The CDR3 loop is CASSSPRETTGNYGYTF. The DNA of the CDR3 is TGTGCCAGCAGTTCCCCGAGGGAGACCACGGGTAACTATGGCTACACCTTC. The rearrangement links TRBV28 to TRBJ1-2; no firm D call. The CDR3 spans 17 residues. Trimming took off 4 bases at V and 1 base at J, with 19 bases between the two ends. Per the germline V gene, CDR1 is MDHEN and CDR2 is SYDVKM.

In the case of this clone: The sample contains more than one DNA sequence encoding this CDR3. The rearrangement uses TRBV9 and TRBJ2-3; D is uncertain. With 0 bases removed from V and 4 bases from J, the gap between germline ends came to 6 bases. The CDR3 totals 13 residues. The germline CDR1 and CDR2 sequences are SGDLS and YYNGEE. The CDR3 sequence: CASSVGTADTQYF. CDR3 coding DNA: TGTGCCAGCAGCGTAGGAACGGCAGATACGCAGTATTTT.

The chain links TRBV28 to TRBJ1-5, with 8 bases aligning to TRBD1. The CDR3 length is 15 residues. Germline loops: CDR1 MDHEN, CDR2 SYDVKM. Trimming at V came to 6 bases and at J to 5 bases, leaving 9 bases not matched to a gene. CDR3 DNA: TGTGCCAGCAGCCAGACAGGGGTCGGTTATCAGCCCCAGCATTTT. Translated, it gives CASSQTGVGYQPQHF. Drawing the rest from reference TRBV28 and TRBJ1-5, the complete variable domain is DVKVTQSSRYLVKRTGEKVFLECVQDMDHENMFWYRQDPGLGLRLIYFSYDVKMKEKGDIPEGYSVSREKKERFSLILESASTNQTSMYLCASSQTGVGYQPQHFGDGTRLSIL.

The chain joins TRBV9 to TRBJ2-3; D gene ambiguous. Per the germline V gene, CDR1 is SGDLS and CDR2 is YYNGEE. Between the trimmed V and J ends, which lost 0 bases and 4 bases, there was a span of 9 bases. CDR3 size: 14 residues. The CDR3 nucleotides are TGTGCCAGCAGCGTAGAAGGAGTTCCAGATACGCAGTATTTT. The encoded protein is CASSVEGVPDTQYF.

This chain joins TRBV27 and TRBJ2-7; D may match TRBD1 or TRBD2 (5 bases each). Germline lookup yields CDR1 MNHEY and CDR2 SMNVEV (reference sequence). Between the trimmed V and J ends, which lost 0 bases and 2 bases, there was a span of 14 bases. The CDR3 is made up of 16 amino acids. DNA for the CDR3: TGTGCCAGCAGTTTATCGTGGGCAGTGGGACCCTACGAGCAGTACTTC. Its translation: CASSLSWAVGPYEQYF.

J is TRBJ2-1 and V is TRBV12-1; whether TRBD2, the table's D call, matches the DNA was not checked. TRBV12-1 is termed a pseudogene. There are 18 residues in the CDR3. This CDR3 reads CASSPPGTSGRAYNEQFF. In nucleotides, the CDR3 is TGTGCCAGCAGTCCGCCCGGGACTAGCGGGAGGGCCTACAATGAGCAGTTCTTC.

V is TRBV6-1 and J is TRBJ2-2; a possible D gene is TRBD2 (6 bases). V was cut by 7 bases and J by 5 bases, with 11 bases left in between. Germline CDR1 is MNHNS and CDR2 is SASEGT. This CDR3 has 13 amino acids. CDR3 in amino acids: CASTAEGTGELFF. DNA of the CDR3: TGTGCCAGCACCGCGGAGGGGACCGGGGAGCTGTTTTTT.

The chain employs TRBV11-2 and TRBJ2-1, with no clear D. The CDR3 runs to 15 residues. V lost 1 base and J lost 0, with 7 bases in between. CDR1 and CDR2 from the germline V gene are SGHAT and FQNNGV. CDR3 region: CASSLVPGSYNEQFF. The DNA of the CDR3 is TGTGCCAGCAGCTTAGTGCCGGGCTCCTACAATGAGCAGTTCTTC. Complete variable domain (other parts from reference TRBV11-2 and TRBJ2-1): EAGVAQSPRYKIIEKRQSVAFWCNPISGHATLYWYQQILGQGPKLLIQFQNNGVVDDSQLPKDRFSAERLKGVDSTLKIQPAKLEDSAVYLCASSLVPGSYNEQFFGPGTRLTVL.

This rearrangement joins TRBV5-4 to TRBJ1-2; D perhaps matches TRBD1 (5 bases). Looked up from germline, CDR1 is SGHNT and CDR2 is YYREEE (reference sequence). This CDR3 has 9 amino acids. The CDR3: CAWGDGYTF. The CDR3 region has the DNA TGTGCGTGGGGGGATGGCTACACCTTC.